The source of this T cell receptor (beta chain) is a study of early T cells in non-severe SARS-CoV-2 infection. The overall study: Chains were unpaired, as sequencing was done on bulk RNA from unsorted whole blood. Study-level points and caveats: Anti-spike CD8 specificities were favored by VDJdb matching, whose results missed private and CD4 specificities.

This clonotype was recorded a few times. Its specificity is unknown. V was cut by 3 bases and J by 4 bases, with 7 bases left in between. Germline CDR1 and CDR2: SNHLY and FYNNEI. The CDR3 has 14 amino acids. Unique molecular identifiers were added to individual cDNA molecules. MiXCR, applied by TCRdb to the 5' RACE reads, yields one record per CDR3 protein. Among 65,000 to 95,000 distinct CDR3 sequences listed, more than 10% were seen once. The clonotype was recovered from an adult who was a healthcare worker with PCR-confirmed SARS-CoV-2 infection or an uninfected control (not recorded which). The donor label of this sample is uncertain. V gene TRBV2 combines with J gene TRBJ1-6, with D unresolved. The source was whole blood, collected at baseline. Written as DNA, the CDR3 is TGTGCCAGCAGTGAGACCGCTTATAATTCACCCCTCCACTTT. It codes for CASSETAYNSPLHF.